The clone carrying this T cell receptor beta chain showed up just a few times. Its target is unknown. Assay used: immunoSEQ multiplex PCR; TCRdb lists only in-frame clones, some missing. The sample records about 24,000 clones, 58% being singletons. This entry comes from a study of radiation and T cells in renal cell carcinoma. The study, taken as a whole, reports: Compared with controls, irradiated tumors showed greater TCR clonality. Dominant CDR3 motifs occupied more repertoire in irradiated than control tumors.

Described treatment: treatment-naive control, cytoreductive nephrectomy. The tumor was a clear cell renal cell carcinoma. CDR1 and CDR2 from the germline V gene are MRHNA and SNTAGT. The CDR3 spans 14 residues. Trimming cost V 6 bases and J 6 bases, with 15 bases left between them. This sample comprised tumor tissue, obtained from a patient whose treatment was nephrectomy without radiotherapy. This sequence joins TRBV6-4 and TRBJ2-1; D possibly corresponds to TRBD1 (5 bases). This receptor was identified in a man aged 40-55 years with renal cell carcinoma. The chain's CDR3 is CASSPQGASNEQFF. The DNA for the CDR3 is TGTGCCAGCAGCCCCCAAGGGGCATCCAATGAGCAGTTCTTC.